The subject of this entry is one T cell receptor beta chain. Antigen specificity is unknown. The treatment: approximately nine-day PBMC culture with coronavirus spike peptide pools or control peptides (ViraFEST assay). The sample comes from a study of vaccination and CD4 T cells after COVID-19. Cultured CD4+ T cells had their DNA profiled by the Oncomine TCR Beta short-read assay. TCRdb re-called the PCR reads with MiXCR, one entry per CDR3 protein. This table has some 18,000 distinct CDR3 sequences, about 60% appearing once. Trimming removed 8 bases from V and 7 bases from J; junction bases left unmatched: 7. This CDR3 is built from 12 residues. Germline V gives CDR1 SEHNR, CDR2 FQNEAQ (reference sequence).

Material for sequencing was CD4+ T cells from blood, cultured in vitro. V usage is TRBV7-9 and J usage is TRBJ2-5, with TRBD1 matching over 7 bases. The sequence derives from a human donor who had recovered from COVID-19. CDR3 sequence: CASRGGSATQYF. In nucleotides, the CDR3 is TGTGCCAGCCGAGGGGGCAGTGCGACCCAGTACTTC.